This T cell receptor (beta chain) was documented in a study of shared clonotypes between healthy human individuals (dated by TCRdb to 2020 to 2021). Describing the broader study: A few men and two women, aged 18 to 49 years, made up the cohort. The study deeply sequenced blood TCR repertoires of five healthy adults to estimate repertoire size and the extent of clonotype sharing between individuals. To increase sequencing depth and limit assay-specific biases, TCR repertoire library preparation and sequencing were carried out by different laboratories using diverse techniques. Each donor's leukapheresis produced roughly between about 0.9 and 9.5 billion PBMCs. For each donor, three plates each were used for CD4 naive and CD4 memory, two plates were used for CD8 naive, and one plate was used for CD8 memory.

CD8 naive samples were obtained by positive selection for CCR7 among CD45RO-negative cells, yielding a CD45RA+CCR7+ population from which TemRA cells were excluded. Healthy HIV-negative adults with no recently reported acute infections or vaccinations were included as donors. Every donor was a Caucasian adult residing in Nashville, Tennessee, USA. After blood collection by leukapheresis, PBMCs were isolated using Ficoll-Histopaque density gradient centrifugation and then cryopreserved in the vapor phase of liquid nitrogen. Purity and quantity of every magnetically sorted T cell population were checked by analytical flow cytometry. Each sorted fraction had its genomic DNA isolated and then quantified by UV absorbance on a Nanodrop 2000c. Between the V and J ends, shortened by 0 bases and 8 bases respectively, the junction contains 14 bases. Counted from cysteine to phenylalanine, this CDR3 has 15 amino acids. Only the CDR3 part of the read is kept: 45 bases, read in frame from the first base. Based on the germline V gene, the CDR1 and CDR2 sequences are MNHEY and SVGAGI.

TCR CDR3 regions were amplified from genomic DNA by multiplex PCR using the deep immunoSEQ assay. Extracted genomic DNA from each cell subset was distributed evenly across all wells of several immunoSEQ 96-well plates, and each plate was treated as a replicate. For sorted subsets, each replicate PCR was loaded with around 220 ng genomic DNA, equivalent to 25,000 to 30,000 T cell genomes. Purified libraries were quantified with a Qubit 3.0 fluorometer, sized on a Bioanalyzer 2100, and re-quantified with the KAPA Library Quantification kit. Every immunoSEQ 96-well plate was sequenced on a dedicated single-read 150-cycle Illumina NextSeq 550 flow cell. As for the authors' bioinformatics: Because only junctional sequences without quality scores were contained in the immunoSEQ output, filtering matching that applied to full-length reads could not be performed. Sequences were annotated with PyIR, a Python wrapper for IgBLAST v1.9, and V/J genes and CDR3 were assigned using IMGT germline references. Reads were filtered out if the reads had weak V/J assignments (E-value above 1e-6), no CDR3, stop codons, out-of-frame junctions, or ambiguous translated residues. V3J clonotypes were defined by identical inferred V gene, J gene, and CDR3 amino acid sequence. Percentage overlap between repertoires was calculated by dividing the number of shared unique clonotypes by the size of the smaller repertoire. Richness of each repertoire was evaluated using RTK rarefaction, the Chao1 estimator, and Recon v2.1 estimates of unobserved clonotypes. Generation probabilities for all TCRbeta clonotypes obtained by the gDNA method from a handful of donors were computed using OLGA. TCRdb provides this immuneACCESS table in a form limited to in-frame rearrangements. Some clones are lacking; in checked studies, under half of them reflect an unresolved V gene, and why the rest are absent is not known. V, J and clone size are those of that table, while D and trimming were read from the DNA. The table for this sample lists around 1.9 million clones; 85% to 95% of them were counted only once. Around 1.8% of the sample lies in the top ten.

This clone appeared many times. The antigen it recognizes is unknown. Base qualities are missing; no much larger clone stands one base away. Overall study results and their limits: Even with the large sequencing depth, rarefaction of the sorted-subset datasets indicated that sequencing was incomplete. Sampling was limited to blood, and TCR repertoires in tissue likely differ from TCR repertoires in blood. Naive subsets generally had larger estimated clonotype richness than memory subsets. Across a few donors, approximately 5% of naive CD4, around 3.5% of naive CD8, about 2.3% of memory CD4, and about 0.44% of memory CD8 clonotypes were shared. Pairwise subsampling indicated that sequencing depth was expected to affect the degree of clonotype sharing among donors. Higher generation probabilities were observed for clonotypes shared by all four sorted-subset donors than for non-shared clonotypes. The genetic and exposure-history diversity represented was limited by the small number of donors.

The chain uses TRBV6-5 and TRBJ2-4; TRBD1 is perhaps the D gene, given 6 matching bases. Sequences were obtained from naive CD8+ T cells from PBMCs. In the paper's terms, the cell subset or site label means: CD45RA+CCR7+. The receptor comes from a young man in good health. Some clones in this sample may be carry-over from other donors' samples. The bases are TGTGCCAGCAGTTACTCTAGACAGGCTGGGGACATTCAGTACTTC. Translated, this is CASSYSRQAGDIQYF.